This section outlines one T cell receptor (beta chain) sequence together with its context. This specimen belongs to a study of blood T cells in healthy people across ages. A J-beta primer mix and a sample-barcoded 5' primer were used in a second PCR of about 7 to 12 cycles. TCRdb reanalysed the 5' RACE reads using MiXCR and keeps one entry per CDR3 protein. Of around 820,000 distinct CDR3 sequences listed, around 25% are singletons. V was clipped by 0 bases and J by 5 bases, with 16 bases between them. Germline-derived CDR1 and CDR2 are DFQATT and SNEGSKA (reference sequence). The CDR3 covers 15 residues. This sample also appeared in a second study, on T cells of mothers and their children. That paper states: The sample comes from fewer than ten healthy Caucasian donors: mothers and children. According to the study, all extracted RNA entered cDNA synthesis at 1.5 ug per 15 ul.

The rearrangement uses TRBV20-1 and TRBJ1-2, with a tentative D call TRBD1 (5 bases). The source is a boy under 18 in good health. Sequencing was performed on blood. The CDR3 DNA reads as TGCAGTGCTAGAGATCGTTCCAGGGTGAGGTATGGCTACACCTTC. Amino acids: CSARDRSRVRYGYTF.